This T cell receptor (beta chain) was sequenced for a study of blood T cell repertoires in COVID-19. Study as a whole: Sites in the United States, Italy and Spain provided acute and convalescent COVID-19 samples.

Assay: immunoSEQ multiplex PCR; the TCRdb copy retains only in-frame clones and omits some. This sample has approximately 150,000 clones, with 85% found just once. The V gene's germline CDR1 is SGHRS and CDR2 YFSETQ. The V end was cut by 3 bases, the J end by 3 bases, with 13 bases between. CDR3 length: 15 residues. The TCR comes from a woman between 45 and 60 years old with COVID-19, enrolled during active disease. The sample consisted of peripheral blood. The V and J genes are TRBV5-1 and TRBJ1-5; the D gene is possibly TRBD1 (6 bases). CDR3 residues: CASSWGSGANQPQHF. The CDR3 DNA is TGCGCCAGCAGCTGGGGCTCAGGGGCCAATCAGCCCCAGCATTTT.